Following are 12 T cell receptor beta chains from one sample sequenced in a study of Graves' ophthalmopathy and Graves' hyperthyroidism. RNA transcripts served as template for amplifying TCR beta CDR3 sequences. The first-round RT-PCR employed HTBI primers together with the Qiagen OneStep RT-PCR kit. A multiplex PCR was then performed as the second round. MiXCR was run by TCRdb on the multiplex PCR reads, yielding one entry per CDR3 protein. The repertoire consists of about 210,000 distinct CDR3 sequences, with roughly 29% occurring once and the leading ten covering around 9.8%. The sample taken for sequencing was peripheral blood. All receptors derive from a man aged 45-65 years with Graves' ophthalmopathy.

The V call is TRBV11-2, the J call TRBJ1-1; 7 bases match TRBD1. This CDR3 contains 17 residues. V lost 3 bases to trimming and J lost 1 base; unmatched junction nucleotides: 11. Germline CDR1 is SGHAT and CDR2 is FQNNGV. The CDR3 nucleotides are TGTGCCAGCAGCTTTGGGGGAGCGACAGGGAAGAACACTGAAGCTTTCTTT. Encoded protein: CASSFGGATGKNTEAFF.

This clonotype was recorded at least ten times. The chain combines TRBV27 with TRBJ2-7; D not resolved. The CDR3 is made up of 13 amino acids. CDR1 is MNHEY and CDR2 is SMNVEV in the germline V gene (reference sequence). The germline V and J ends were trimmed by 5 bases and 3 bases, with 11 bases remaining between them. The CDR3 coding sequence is TGTGCCAGCAGTGCGGACGGAAACTACGAGCAGTACTTC. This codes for CASSADGNYEQYF.

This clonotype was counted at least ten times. This chain's CDR3 is CASRNGGPGVSYEQYF. The DNA for the CDR3 is TGTGCCAGCAGAAATGGCGGCCCCGGCGTGAGCTACGAGCAGTACTTC. This chain uses TRBV11-1 with TRBJ2-7; the D is unclear. This CDR3 has 16 residues. Trimming removed 6 bases from V and 3 bases from J, with 21 bases in between. Germline V gene lookup returns CDR1 SGHAT and CDR2 FQDESV (reference sequence).

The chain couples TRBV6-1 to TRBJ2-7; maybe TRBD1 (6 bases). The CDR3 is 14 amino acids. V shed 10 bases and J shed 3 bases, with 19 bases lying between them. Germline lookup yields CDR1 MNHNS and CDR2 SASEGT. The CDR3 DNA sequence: TGTGCCACCAGAGGCCCAGGGGCAGACTACGAGCAGTACTTC. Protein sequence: CATRGPGADYEQYF.

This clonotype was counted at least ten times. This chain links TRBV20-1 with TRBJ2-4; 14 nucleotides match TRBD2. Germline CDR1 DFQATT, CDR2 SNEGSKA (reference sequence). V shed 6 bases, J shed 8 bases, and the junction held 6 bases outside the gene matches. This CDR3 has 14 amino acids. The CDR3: CSARTSGRSDIQYF. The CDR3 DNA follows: TGCAGTGCGAGGACTAGCGGGAGGTCGGACATTCAGTACTTC.

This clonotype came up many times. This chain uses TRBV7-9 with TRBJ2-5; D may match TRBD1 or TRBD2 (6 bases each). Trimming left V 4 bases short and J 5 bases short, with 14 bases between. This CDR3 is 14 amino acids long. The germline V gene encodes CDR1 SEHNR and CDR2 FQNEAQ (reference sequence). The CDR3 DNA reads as TGTGCCAGCAGCTCCTCGGGGGCCTGGGAGACCCAGTACTTC. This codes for CASSSSGAWETQYF. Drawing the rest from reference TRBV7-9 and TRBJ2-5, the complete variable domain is DTGVSQNPRHKITKRGQNVTFRCDPISEHNRLYWYRQTLGQGPEFLTYFQNEAQLEKSRLLSDRFSAERPKGSFSTLEIQRTEQGDSAMYLCASSSSGAWETQYFGPGTRLLVL.

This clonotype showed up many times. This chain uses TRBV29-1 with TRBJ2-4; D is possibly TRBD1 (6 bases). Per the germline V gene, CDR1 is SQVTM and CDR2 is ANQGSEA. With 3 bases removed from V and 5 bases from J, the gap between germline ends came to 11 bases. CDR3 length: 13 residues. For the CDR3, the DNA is TGCAGCGTTGAGCGACAGGCAGAAAACATTCAGTACTTC. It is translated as CSVERQAENIQYF.

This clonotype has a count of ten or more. The CDR3 sequence: CASSLYVRNTEAFF. CDR3 nucleotides: TGTGCCAGCAGCCTGTACGTACGGAACACTGAAGCTTTCTTT. This sequence joins TRBV6-1 and TRBJ1-1; no clear D gene. The germline CDR1 and CDR2 sequences are MNHNS and SASEGT. V lost 6 bases, J lost 1 base, and 12 bases lay in between. The CDR3 is 14 amino acids.

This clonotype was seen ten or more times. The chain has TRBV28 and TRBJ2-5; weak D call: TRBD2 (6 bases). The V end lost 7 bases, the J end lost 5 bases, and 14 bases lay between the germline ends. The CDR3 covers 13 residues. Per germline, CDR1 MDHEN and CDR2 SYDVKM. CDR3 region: CASTMGREETQYF. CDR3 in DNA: TGTGCCAGCACCATGGGACGGGAGGAGACCCAGTACTTC.

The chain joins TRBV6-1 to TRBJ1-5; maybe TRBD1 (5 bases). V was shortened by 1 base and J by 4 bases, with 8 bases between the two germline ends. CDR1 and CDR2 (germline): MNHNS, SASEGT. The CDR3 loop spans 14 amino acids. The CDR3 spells CASSEGGKNQPQHF. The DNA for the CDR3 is TGTGCCAGCAGTGAAGGGGGGAAGAATCAGCCCCAGCATTTT.

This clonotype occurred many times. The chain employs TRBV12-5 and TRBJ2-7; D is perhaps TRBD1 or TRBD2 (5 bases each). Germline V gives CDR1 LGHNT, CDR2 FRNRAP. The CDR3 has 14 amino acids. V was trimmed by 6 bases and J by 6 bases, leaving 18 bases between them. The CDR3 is CASGPGRESGEQYF. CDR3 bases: TGTGCTAGTGGCCCAGGGAGAGAGAGCGGCGAGCAGTACTTC.

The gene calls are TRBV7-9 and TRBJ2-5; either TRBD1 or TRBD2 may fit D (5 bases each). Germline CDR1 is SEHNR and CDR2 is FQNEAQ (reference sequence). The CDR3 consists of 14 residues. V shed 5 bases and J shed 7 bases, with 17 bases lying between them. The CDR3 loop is CASSPRDVVGTQYF. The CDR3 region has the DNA TGTGCCAGCAGCCCGAGGGACGTCGTAGGGACCCAGTACTTC. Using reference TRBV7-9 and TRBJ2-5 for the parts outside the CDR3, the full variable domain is DTGVSQNPRHKITKRGQNVTFRCDPISEHNRLYWYRQTLGQGPEFLTYFQNEAQLEKSRLLSDRFSAERPKGSFSTLEIQRTEQGDSAMYLCASSPRDVVGTQYFGPGTRLLVL.